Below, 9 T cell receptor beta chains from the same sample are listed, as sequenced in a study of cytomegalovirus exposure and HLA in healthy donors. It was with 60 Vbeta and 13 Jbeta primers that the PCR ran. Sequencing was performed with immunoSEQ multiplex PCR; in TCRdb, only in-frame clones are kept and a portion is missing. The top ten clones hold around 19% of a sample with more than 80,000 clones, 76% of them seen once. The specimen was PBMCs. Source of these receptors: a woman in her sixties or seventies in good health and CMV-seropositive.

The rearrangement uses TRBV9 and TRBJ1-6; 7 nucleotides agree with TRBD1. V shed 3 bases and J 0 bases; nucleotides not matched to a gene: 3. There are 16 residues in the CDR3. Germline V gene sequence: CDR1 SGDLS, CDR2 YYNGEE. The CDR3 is CASSASGGSYNSPLHF. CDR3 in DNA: TGTGCCAGCAGCGCCTCAGGGGGCTCCTATAATTCACCCCTCCACTTT.

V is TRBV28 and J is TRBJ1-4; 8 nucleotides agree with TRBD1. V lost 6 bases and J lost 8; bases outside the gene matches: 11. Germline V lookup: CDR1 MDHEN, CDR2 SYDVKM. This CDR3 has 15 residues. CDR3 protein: CASRTPGQVREKLFF. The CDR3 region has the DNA TGTGCCAGCAGGACTCCGGGACAGGTGCGCGAAAAACTGTTTTTT.

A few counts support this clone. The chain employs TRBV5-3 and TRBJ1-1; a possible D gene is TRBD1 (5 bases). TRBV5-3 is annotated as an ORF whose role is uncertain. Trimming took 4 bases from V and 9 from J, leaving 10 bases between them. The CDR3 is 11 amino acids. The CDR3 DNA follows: TGTGCCAGAAGCACGGGACTCAAAGCTTTCTTT. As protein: CARSTGLKAFF.

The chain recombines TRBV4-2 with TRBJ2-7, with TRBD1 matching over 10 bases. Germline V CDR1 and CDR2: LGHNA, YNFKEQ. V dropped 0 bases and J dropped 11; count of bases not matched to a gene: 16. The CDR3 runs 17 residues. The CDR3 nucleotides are TGTGCCAGCAGCCAAGATATTGCCCCCGTGACAGGGGGCATAAAGTACTTC. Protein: CASSQDIAPVTGGIKYF.

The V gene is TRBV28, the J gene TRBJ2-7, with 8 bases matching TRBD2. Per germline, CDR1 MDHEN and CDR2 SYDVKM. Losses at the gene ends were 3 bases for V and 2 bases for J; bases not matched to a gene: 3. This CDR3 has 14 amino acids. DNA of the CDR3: TGTGCCAGCAGTTTCCCAGCGGGAGCCTACGAGCAGTACTTC. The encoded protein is CASSFPAGAYEQYF.

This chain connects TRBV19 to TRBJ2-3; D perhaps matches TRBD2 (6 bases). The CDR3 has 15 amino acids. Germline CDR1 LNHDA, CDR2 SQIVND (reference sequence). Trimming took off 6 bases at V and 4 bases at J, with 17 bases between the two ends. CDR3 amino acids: CASRPGGIRADTQYF. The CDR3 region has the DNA TGTGCCAGTAGGCCGGGCGGGATTCGCGCAGATACGCAGTATTTT.

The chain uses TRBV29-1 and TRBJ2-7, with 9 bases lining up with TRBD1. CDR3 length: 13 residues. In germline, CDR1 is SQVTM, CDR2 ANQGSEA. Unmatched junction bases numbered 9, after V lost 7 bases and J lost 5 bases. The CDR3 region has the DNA TGCAGCGGGCTAAACAGGGGGCGGAACGAGCAGTACTTC. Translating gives CSGLNRGRNEQYF.

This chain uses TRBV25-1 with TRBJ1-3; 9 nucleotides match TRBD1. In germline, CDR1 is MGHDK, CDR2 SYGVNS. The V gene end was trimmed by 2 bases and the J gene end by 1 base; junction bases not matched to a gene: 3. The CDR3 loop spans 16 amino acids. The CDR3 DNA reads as TGTGCCAGCAGTGAAATCGGGACAGGGTCTGGAAACACCATATATTTT. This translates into CASSEIGTGSGNTIYF.

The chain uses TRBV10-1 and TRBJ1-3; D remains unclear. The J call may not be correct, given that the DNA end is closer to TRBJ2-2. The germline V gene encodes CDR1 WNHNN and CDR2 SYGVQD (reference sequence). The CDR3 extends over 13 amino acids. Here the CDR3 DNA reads TGCGCCAGCGCACCTTCCAGAGCCGGGGAGCTGTTTTTT. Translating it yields CASAPSRAGELFF.